This TCR beta chain was obtained from a study of patients with pleural tuberculosis (TCRdb year 2014). V is pared back by 6 bases and J by 0 bases, with 15 bases lying between the germline termini. Taken from the germline V gene, the CDR1 and CDR2 loops are MDHEN and SYDVKM. Including the terminal cysteine and phenylalanine, the CDR3 comprises 15 residues. Kept here is only the CDR3 DNA, which spans 45 bases and is read in frame from base 1. Instrument used: Illumina Genome Analyzer IIx. TCRdb passed the public sequencing reads through fastp at Q25 and MiXCR, retaining productive beta sequences. Each record represents a unique CDR3 protein, reported with the most common genes and DNA among its rows. The sample data list 25,000 to 30,000 distinct CDR3 sequences, and about 20% of these were observed just once. In total, the top ten clones hold about 4% of the sample. This clonotype was found many times. It has no known antigen specificity. Base-call qualities are not available, and no considerably larger clone is one nucleotide away.

Sequenced: peripheral blood. This TCR was sampled from a human donor with pleural tuberculosis. Recombination linked TRBV28 to TRBJ2-7; the D gene cannot be named for sure. The sequence in DNA is TGTGCCAGCAGCTTGGCCCTCGAGACCTCCTACGAGCAGTACTTC. Its protein product is CASSLALETSYEQYF.